These 10 T cell receptor beta chains share one sample of origin, sequenced in a study of cytomegalovirus exposure and HLA in healthy donors. With 60 Vbeta and 13 Jbeta primers, the PCR was carried out. TCRdb's copy holds only in-frame clones and misses some; the assay was immunoSEQ multiplex PCR. The repertoire holds some 190,000 clones, with about four fifths as singletons. The sequencing sample was made of PBMCs. All receptors derive from a woman younger than 45 in good health and CMV-seronegative.

The chain carries TRBV6-1 and TRBJ1-2; TRBD1 is a possible D gene (5 bases). Germline CDR1 MNHNS, CDR2 SASEGT. V lost 5 bases and J 12 bases, leaving 25 bases between the germline ends. CDR3 size: 15 residues. CDR3: CASSSGGTQGTRDTF. CDR3 coding DNA: TGTGCCAGCAGTTCCGGGGGTACGCAAGGGACCAGAGACACCTTC.

CDR3 DNA: TGTGCCTGGAGGGGTGGGACAGCTCGGGGCTACACCTTC. It yields the protein CAWRGGTARGYTF. This chain connects TRBV30 to TRBJ1-2, with 7 bases lining up with TRBD1. Germline CDR1 is GTSNPN and CDR2 is SVGIG (reference sequence). The CDR3 runs to 13 residues. Trimming took 3 bases from V and 8 from J; bases not matched to a gene: 9.

The rearrangement uses TRBV12-2 and TRBJ1-3; the tabulated D call, TRBD1, remains unverified against the DNA. TRBV12-2 constitutes a pseudogene. This CDR3 has 16 amino acids. The CDR3 here is CASRLSHRGPGNTIYF. For the CDR3, the DNA is TGTGCAAGTCGCTTAAGCCACAGGGGGCCCGGAAACACCATATATTTT.

V is TRBV19 and J is TRBJ1-4; tentative D call: TRBD1 (6 bases). Per the germline V gene, CDR1 is LNHDA and CDR2 is SQIVND (reference sequence). V was cut by 8 bases and J by 0 bases, with 16 bases left in between. This CDR3 region has 16 residues. The CDR3 is CASAWTALATNEKLFF. The CDR3 nucleotides are TGTGCCAGTGCCTGGACAGCATTGGCAACTAATGAAAAACTGTTTTTT.

There are a few counts of this clone. V is TRBV5-1 and J is TRBJ2-3, with TRBD2 matching over 10 bases. J was trimmed by 3 bases and V by 0 bases; bases with no gene match: 4. This CDR3 region has 16 residues. CDR1 SGHRS and CDR2 YFSETQ come from the germline V gene. Written as DNA, the CDR3 is TGCGCCAGCAGCTTGGAGTCTAGCGGGGGTACAGATACGCAGTATTTT. Protein: CASSLESSGGTDTQYF.

The J gene is TRBJ2-3, the V gene TRBV30; the D is unclear. Germline V gives CDR1 GTSNPN, CDR2 SVGIG (reference sequence). The V gene lost 0 bases and the J gene lost 6 bases, with 7 bases spanning the gap. This CDR3 has 12 residues. CDR3 amino acids: CAWSVLRDTQYF. The CDR3 nucleotides read TGTGCCTGGAGTGTACTGAGGGATACGCAGTATTTT.

This chain links TRBV5-4 with TRBJ1-2; 9 nucleotides align to TRBD1. CDR3 size: 16 residues. Germline V gene sequence: CDR1 SGHNT, CDR2 YYREEE (reference sequence). V gave up 0 bases and J gave up 2 bases; unmatched junction bases: 5. This chain's CDR3 is CASSLVWTGVNYGYTF. Written as DNA, the CDR3 is TGTGCCAGCAGCTTGGTTTGGACAGGGGTGAACTATGGCTACACCTTC.

This chain links TRBV25-1 with TRBJ2-1, with 11 bases matching TRBD2. This CDR3 has 15 residues. CDR1 and CDR2 from the germline V gene are MGHDK and SYGVNS. The V segment lost 9 bases and the J segment 4 bases; nucleotides outside the gene matches: 8. As DNA, the CDR3 is TGTGCCAGTCAAGTTAGCGGGGGGGCTTACAATGAGCAGTTCTTC. Translated, it gives CASQVSGGAYNEQFF.

This chain uses TRBV10-3 with TRBJ2-7, with 9 positions matching TRBD2. Germline loops: CDR1 ENHRY, CDR2 SYGVKD. Trimming at V came to 0 bases and at J to 3 bases, leaving 3 bases not matched to a gene. CDR3 size: 15 residues. CDR3 in amino acids: CAISESSGGGYEQYF. As DNA, the CDR3 is TGTGCCATCAGTGAGTCTAGCGGGGGAGGCTACGAGCAGTACTTC.

This chain joins TRBV29-1 and TRBJ2-5, with 10 bases lining up with TRBD1. V gave up 8 bases and J gave up 4 bases; unmatched junction bases: 4. Germline CDR1 SQVTM, CDR2 ANQGSEA. The CDR3 loop spans 12 amino acids. CDR3 loop: CSFGTGAETQYF. DNA for the CDR3: TGCAGCTTCGGGACAGGGGCAGAGACCCAGTACTTC.